Sequencing of this TCR beta chain was carried out in a study of blood T cell repertoires in COVID-19. Trimming removed 0 bases at V and 2 bases at J, with 10 bases between. Germline V gene sequence: CDR1 MNHEY, CDR2 SMNVEV (reference sequence). The CDR3 loop spans 15 amino acids. Clones were sequenced by immunoSEQ multiplex PCR, and TCRdb holds only the in-frame ones, with some missing. The repertoire holds around 120,000 clones, with around 87% as singletons. The chain employs TRBV27 and TRBJ1-2; a possible D gene is TRBD1 (6 bases). The sequence was obtained from a man aged 45 to 65 with acute or convalescent COVID-19. The specimen was peripheral blood. The CDR3 region has the DNA TGTGCCAGCAGTTTATCTTGGCAGGGGAACTATGGCTACACCTTC. It translates to CASSLSWQGNYGYTF.